This T cell receptor beta chain was sequenced for a study of beta chain features in type 1 diabetes. Study conclusions and caveats: Type 1 diabetes patients showed a moderate but significant shortening of TCRB CDR3s in all four CD4+ subsets.

Worth noting for this clone: The antigen is unknown.

The CDR3 totals 12 residues. V was cut by 4 bases and J by 4 bases, with 7 bases left in between. The germline CDR1 and CDR2 sequences are ENHRY and SYGVKD. Sorting with CD45RO/CCR7/CD25/CD127/CD95/CD27 yielded naive, central memory, regulatory and stem-like memory CD4+ cells. Every isolated RNA sample was fully reverse transcribed, so sequencing captured expressed TCRB transcripts. This table comes from immunoSEQ multiplex PCR, and its TCRdb copy is limited to in-frame clones, with some not included. Of about 300,000 clones listed, around an eighth are singletons. The sequenced sample was naive CD4+ T cells from blood. The clonotype comes from a woman between 18 and 29 years old with type 1 diabetes. The chain links TRBV10-3 to TRBJ1-2; tentatively, D is TRBD1 (5 bases). This CDR3 is CAISADSYGYTF. The CDR3 nucleotides are TGTGCCATCAGTGCCGACAGCTATGGCTACACCTTC.